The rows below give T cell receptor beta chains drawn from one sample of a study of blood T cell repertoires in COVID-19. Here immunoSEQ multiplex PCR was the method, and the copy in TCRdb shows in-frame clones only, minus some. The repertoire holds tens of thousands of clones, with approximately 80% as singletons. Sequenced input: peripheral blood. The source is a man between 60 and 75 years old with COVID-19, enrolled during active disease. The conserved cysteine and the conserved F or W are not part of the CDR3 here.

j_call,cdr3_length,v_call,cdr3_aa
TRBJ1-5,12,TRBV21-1,ASSKDGGHQPQH
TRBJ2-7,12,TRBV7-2,ASSPGRGSYEQY
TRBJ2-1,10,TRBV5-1,ASSLGGLEQF
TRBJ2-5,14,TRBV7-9,ASSTRTGTGAATQY
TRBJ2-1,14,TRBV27,ASSKQGYFGGNEQF
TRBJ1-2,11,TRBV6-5,ASSLRGIYGYT
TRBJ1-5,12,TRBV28,ASSFQSGTRSQH
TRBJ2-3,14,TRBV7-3,ASSSVDRGWIDTQY
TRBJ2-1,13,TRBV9,ASSTGQGRSNEQF
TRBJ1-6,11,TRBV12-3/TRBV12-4,ASGGVGRSPLH
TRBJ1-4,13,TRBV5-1,ASSLAGTTNEKLF
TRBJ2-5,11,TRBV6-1,ASSELREETQY
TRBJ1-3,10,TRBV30,AWSVGGNTIY
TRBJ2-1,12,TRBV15,ATSSWGLGNEQF
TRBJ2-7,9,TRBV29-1,SVNPTGEQY